This T cell receptor (beta chain) was retrieved from a study of identical twins. TCRdb recomputed calls from the 5' RACE reads with MiXCR, one row per CDR3 protein. The sample includes 350,000 to 400,000 distinct CDR3 sequences, 7% to 9.5% of them seen just once. This clonotype was seen only a few times. Its antigen is not known. Whole-study findings and limits: Within monozygotic twins, out-of-frame TCR alpha sharing was underestimated by the models. Cord blood beta clonotypes present at high abundance carried fewer insertions; no such pattern appeared in memory repertoires.

This CDR3 is built from 15 residues. Germline CDR1 and CDR2: DFQATT and SNEGSKA (reference sequence). The V gene lost 4 bases and the J gene lost 2 bases, with 17 bases spanning the gap. Healthy Caucasians provided all donations. This rearrangement joins TRBV20-1 to TRBJ2-5; D tentatively fits TRBD1 or TRBD2 (7 bases each). The sample taken for sequencing was naive T cells sorted from blood. This TCR was sampled from a woman aged 45-65 years in good health. DNA of the CDR3: TGCAGTGCTAAGCTCCAGGGGGGGATTCAAGAGACCCAGTACTTC. As protein: CSAKLQGGIQETQYF.